These 25 T cell receptor beta chains came from one sample sequenced in a study of T cell repertoires in Merkel cell carcinoma. Assay used: immunoSEQ multiplex PCR; TCRdb lists only in-frame clones, some missing. Of some 14,000 clones listed, around four fifths were seen once; the top ten hold 15% to 20%. Sequenced input: tumor tissue. The receptors shown here come from an adult with Merkel cell carcinoma.

The chain joins TRBV2 to TRBJ1-1; no clear D. Germline loops: CDR1 SNHLY, CDR2 FYNNEI. Deletions cut 4 bases from V and 1 base from J, with 10 bases between. CDR3 length equals 14 residues. CDR3 sequence reads: CASSAQRANTEAFF. In DNA, the CDR3 is TGTGCCAGCAGTGCCCAACGGGCGAACACTGAAGCTTTCTTT.

The J gene is TRBJ2-7, the V gene TRBV6-2 or TRBV6-3; 8 nucleotides line up with TRBD2. The V gene's germline CDR1 is MNHEY and CDR2 SVGEGT. V lost 3 bases and J lost 4; bases outside the gene matches: 5. The CDR3 spans 14 residues. For the CDR3, the DNA is TGTGCCAGCAGTTATAGCGGGACCGAATACGAGCAGTACTTC. It codes for CASSYSGTEYEQYF.

The chain is built from TRBV7-9 and TRBJ1-4; tentative D call: TRBD1 (5 bases). This CDR3 is built from 13 residues. Germline values: CDR1 SEHNR, CDR2 FQNEAQ (reference sequence). The V end was cut by 4 bases, the J end by 7 bases, with 10 bases between. The CDR3, as DNA: TGTGCCAGCAGCTCTTCGGGGGTTGAAAAACTGTTTTTT. Its protein product is CASSSSGVEKLFF. Together with reference TRBV7-9 and TRBJ1-4, the CDR3 gives the full variable domain: DTGVSQNPRHKITKRGQNVTFRCDPISEHNRLYWYRQTLGQGPEFLTYFQNEAQLEKSRLLSDRFSAERPKGSFSTLEIQRTEQGDSAMYLCASSSSGVEKLFFGSGTQLSVL.

This clone appeared once. This chain links TRBV6-6 with TRBJ1-6; TRBD1 matches 8 bases. CDR1 and CDR2 from the germline V gene are MNHNY and SVGAGI (reference sequence). The CDR3 consists of 16 residues. Losses at the gene ends were 0 bases for V and 12 bases for J; bases not matched to a gene: 10. The CDR3 sequence is CASSYSIGSGGEPLHF. The CDR3 coding sequence is TGTGCCAGCAGTTACTCTATTGGTTCAGGGGGCGAACCCCTCCACTTT.

This clone was found a few times. The chain combines TRBV4-1 with TRBJ1-2; no firm D call. This CDR3 is 12 amino acids long. Trimming left V 0 bases short and J 5 bases short, with 4 bases between. CDR1 and CDR2 from the germline V gene are MGHRA and YSYEKL. The CDR3 sequence: CASSQEPYGYTF. The CDR3 DNA reads TGCGCCAGCAGCCAAGAACCGTATGGCTACACCTTC.

The chain uses TRBV5-5 and TRBJ1-1; the match to TRBD1 covers 7 bases. Germline V gene lookup returns CDR1 SGHKS and CDR2 YYEKEE (reference sequence). The J segment lost 3 bases and the V segment lost 2 bases, leaving 7 bases of the junction unmatched. This CDR3 comprises 15 residues. DNA of the CDR3: TGTGCCAGCAGCTTAAGGGACAGCGAATACACTGAAGCTTTCTTT. Protein product: CASSLRDSEYTEAFF.

The chain combines TRBV10-3 with TRBJ2-1; 12 nucleotides agree with TRBD2. V shed 2 bases and J 7 bases; nucleotides not matched to a gene: 3. Looked up from germline, CDR1 is ENHRY and CDR2 is SYGVKD. The CDR3 has 15 amino acids. This CDR3 reads CAISEGGLAGNEQFF. CDR3 nucleotides: TGTGCCATCAGTGAGGGGGGACTAGCGGGTAATGAGCAGTTCTTC.

This chain connects TRBV6-4 to TRBJ2-1; TRBD2 matches 12 bases. This CDR3 comprises 15 residues. From germline, CDR1 is MRHNA and CDR2 SNTAGT. The trim removed 4 bases at V and 8 bases at J, leaving 6 bases unmatched. The CDR3 DNA follows: TGTGCCAGCAGTGTAAGGACTAGCGGGGACGATGAGCAGTTCTTC. It codes for CASSVRTSGDDEQFF.

This clone was observed a few times. The chain uses TRBV6-5 and TRBJ1-5; no firm D call. Germline CDR1 MNHEY, CDR2 SVGAGI. The CDR3 is made up of 13 amino acids. Trimming took 0 bases from V and 6 from J, leaving 6 bases between them. The CDR3 DNA reads as TGTGCCAGCAGTTACTCGAGCGGTCAGCCCCAGCATTTT. Its translation: CASSYSSGQPQHF.

With regard to this clone: The same CDR3 can be traced to other DNA sequences in this sample. J is TRBJ1-3 and V is TRBV6-5; D call uncertain. The V gene's germline CDR1 is MNHEY and CDR2 SVGAGI. Trimming removed 9 bases at V and 0 bases at J, with 12 bases between. The CDR3 totals 14 residues. CDR3 sequence: CASSFGSSGNTIYF. CDR3 sequence (DNA): TGTGCCAGTAGCTTCGGAAGCTCTGGAAACACCATATATTTT.

This clone has only a few counts. The chain is built from TRBV2 and TRBJ1-2; D may be TRBD1 (5 bases). V was clipped by 3 bases and J by 7 bases, with 15 bases between them. Per germline, CDR1 SNHLY and CDR2 FYNNEI. The CDR3 contains 14 residues. The CDR3 loop is CASSDSQGGSGYTF. The CDR3 DNA sequence: TGTGCCAGCAGTGACTCCCAGGGAGGGTCTGGCTACACCTTC.

The chain links TRBV4-1 to TRBJ1-4; D is undetermined. The length of the CDR3 is 14 residues. Trimming stripped 4 bases from V and 8 bases from J, with 14 bases between. The germline V gene encodes CDR1 MGHRA and CDR2 YSYEKL. CDR3: CASSLLEAGEKLFF. The DNA of the CDR3 is TGCGCCAGCAGCCTCTTAGAAGCGGGGGAAAAACTGTTTTTT.

The V gene is TRBV5-1, the J gene TRBJ2-5, with 8 bases fitting TRBD1. Per the germline V gene, CDR1 is SGHRS and CDR2 is YFSETQ. V lost 4 bases, J lost 1 base, and 3 bases stayed unmatched. The CDR3 consists of 14 residues. In nucleotides, the CDR3 is TGCGCCAGCAGCGTAACAGGGGGCCAAGAGACCCAGTACTTC. Its protein is CASSVTGGQETQYF. The full variable domain, with the rest looked up from reference TRBV5-1 and TRBJ2-5, is KAGVTQTPRYLIKTRGQQVTLSCSPISGHRSVSWYQQTPGQGLQFLFEYFSETQRNKGNFPGRFSGRQFSNSRSEMNVSTLELGDSALYLCASSVTGGQETQYFGPGTRLLVL.

The count of this clone is one. The CDR3 region is CASSDRTNYGYTF. The CDR3 nucleotides read TGTGCCAGCAGCGACAGAACCAACTATGGCTACACCTTC. The chain is built from TRBV2 and TRBJ1-2; D is perhaps TRBD1 (5 bases). Trimming removed 6 bases from V and 2 bases from J, with 10 bases in between. The CDR3 has 13 amino acids. Per the germline V gene, CDR1 is SNHLY and CDR2 is FYNNEI.

This chain connects TRBV10-3 to TRBJ2-3; D not certain. This CDR3 region has 13 residues. Germline V gives CDR1 ENHRY, CDR2 SYGVKD. V lost 2 bases and J 6 bases, leaving 9 bases between the germline ends. The CDR3 is CAISEASPDTQYF. The CDR3, as DNA: TGTGCCATCAGTGAGGCGTCCCCTGATACGCAGTATTTT.

The chain joins TRBV6-1 to TRBJ1-1; D may be TRBD1 (5 bases). Trimming took 0 bases from V and 7 from J, leaving 12 bases between them. The CDR3 length is 14 residues. Germline CDR1 reads MNHNS; CDR2 reads SASEGT. CDR3 sequence (DNA): TGTGCCAGCAGTGAAGCGGGTACGAGGGGTGAAGCTTTCTTT. It yields the protein CASSEAGTRGEAFF.

The chain couples TRBV18 to TRBJ2-3; 9 bases map to TRBD1. The CDR3 loop spans 15 amino acids. Germline V gives CDR1 KGHSH, CDR2 LQKENI. Losses at the gene ends were 5 bases for V and 5 bases for J; bases not matched to a gene: 8. CDR3 sequence reads: CASSKQGALKDTQYF. The CDR3 DNA reads as TGTGCCAGCTCAAAACAGGGGGCTCTGAAAGATACGCAGTATTTT.

The sample holds one count of this clone. The chain is built from TRBV28 and TRBJ2-1, with no clear D. Trimming pared 4 bases from V and 0 bases from J, leaving 7 bases between. Germline CDR1 is MDHEN and CDR2 is SYDVKM. CDR3 length equals 14 residues. CDR3 amino acids: CASSWTRSYNEQFF. CDR3 coding DNA: TGTGCCAGCAGTTGGACGCGCTCCTACAATGAGCAGTTCTTC.

This clone has a handful of counts. The chain employs TRBV2 and TRBJ2-7; 10 nucleotides align to TRBD2. The germline V gene encodes CDR1 SNHLY and CDR2 FYNNEI. This CDR3 has 15 amino acids. V was clipped by 1 base and J by 4 bases; unmatched bases: 4. The CDR3 sequence is CASSEESGGAYEQYF. CDR3 DNA: TGTGCCAGCAGTGAAGAAAGCGGGGGGGCATACGAGCAGTACTTC.

This clone appeared a few times. The chain combines TRBV3-1 (or the pseudogene TRBV3-2) with TRBJ2-2; 8 nucleotides align to TRBD1. The germline V gene encodes CDR1 LGHDT and CDR2 YNNKEL (reference sequence). V shed 0 bases and J 2 bases; nucleotides not matched to a gene: 5. This CDR3 has 17 amino acids. The chain's CDR3 is CASSQDLGQANTGELFF. The CDR3 DNA follows: TGTGCCAGCAGCCAAGATTTGGGACAGGCTAACACCGGGGAGCTGTTTTTT.

The chain has TRBV2 and TRBJ2-2; TRBD2 might be the D (6 bases). There are 13 residues in the CDR3. V was clipped by 1 base and J by 7 bases, with 7 bases between them. The germline gives CDR1 SNHLY, CDR2 FYNNEI. CDR3 nucleotide sequence: TGTGCCAGCAGTGAAGAAGCGGGCGGGGAGCTGTTTTTT. As protein: CASSEEAGGELFF.

Points on this clone: This sample includes further DNA sequences coding for the same CDR3. The chain recombines TRBV19 with TRBJ1-2, with D perhaps matching TRBD1 (6 bases). The CDR3 runs to 13 residues. Trimming pared 3 bases from V and 2 bases from J, leaving 7 bases between. Germline CDR1 and CDR2: LNHDA and SQIVND (reference sequence). DNA for the CDR3: TGTGCCAGTAGTATTGACAGGAACTATGGCTACACCTTC. This gives the protein CASSIDRNYGYTF. The whole variable domain, remainder taken from reference TRBV19 and TRBJ1-2, is DGGITQSPKYLFRKEGQNVTLSCEQNLNHDAMYWYRQDPGQGLRLIYYSQIVNDFQKGDIAEGYSVSREKKESFPLTVTSAQKNPTAFYLCASSIDRNYGYTFGSGTRLTVV.

CDR3 protein: CASSSAYEQYF. CDR3 DNA: TGCGCCAGCAGCTCGGCCTACGAGCAGTACTTC. V usage is TRBV5-1 and J usage is TRBJ2-7, with D hard to call. The CDR3 loop spans 11 amino acids. Germline V gives CDR1 SGHRS, CDR2 YFSETQ. Trimming took off 3 bases at V and 2 bases at J, with 3 bases between the two ends. Full variable domain (remainder filled in from reference TRBV5-1 and TRBJ2-7): KAGVTQTPRYLIKTRGQQVTLSCSPISGHRSVSWYQQTPGQGLQFLFEYFSETQRNKGNFPGRFSGRQFSNSRSEMNVSTLELGDSALYLCASSSAYEQYFGPGTRLTVT.

The gene calls are TRBV11-3 and TRBJ1-2; TRBD1 is a possible D gene (6 bases). The CDR3 spans 15 residues. V was shortened by 0 bases and J by 4 bases, with 12 bases between the two germline ends. Germline CDR1 and CDR2: SGHNT and YENEEA. CDR3 sequence (DNA): TGTGCCAGCAGCTTAGATGGACAGATATCCTATGGCTACACCTTC. Its protein is CASSLDGQISYGYTF.

The chain is built from TRBV6-2 or TRBV6-3 and TRBJ2-1; possibly TRBD1 or TRBD2 for D (5 bases each). Trimming shortened V by 6 bases and J by 2 bases, and 17 bases separated the two germline ends. Per germline, CDR1 MNHEY and CDR2 SVGEGT. The CDR3 is made up of 16 amino acids. The CDR3 sequence: CASSDRGPQAYNEQFF. Written as DNA, the CDR3 is TGTGCCAGCAGCGATCGGGGACCACAGGCCTACAATGAGCAGTTCTTC.